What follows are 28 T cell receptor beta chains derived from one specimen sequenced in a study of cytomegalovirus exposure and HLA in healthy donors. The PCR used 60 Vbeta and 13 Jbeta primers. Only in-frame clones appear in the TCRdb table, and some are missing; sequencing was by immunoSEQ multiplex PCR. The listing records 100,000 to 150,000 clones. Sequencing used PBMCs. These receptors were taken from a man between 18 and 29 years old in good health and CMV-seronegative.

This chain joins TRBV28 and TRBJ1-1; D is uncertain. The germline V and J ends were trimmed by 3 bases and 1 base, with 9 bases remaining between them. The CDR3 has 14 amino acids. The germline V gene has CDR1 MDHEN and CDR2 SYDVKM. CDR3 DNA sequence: TGTGCCAGCAGTTTCGGCGGCTGGAACACTGAAGCTTTCTTT. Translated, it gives CASSFGGWNTEAFF.

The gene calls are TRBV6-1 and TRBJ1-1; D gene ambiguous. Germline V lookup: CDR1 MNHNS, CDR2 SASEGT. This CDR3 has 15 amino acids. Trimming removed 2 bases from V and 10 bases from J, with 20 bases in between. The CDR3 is CASSESIGVPGRAFF. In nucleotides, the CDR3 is TGTGCCAGCAGTGAATCAATTGGGGTCCCCGGGAGAGCTTTCTTT.

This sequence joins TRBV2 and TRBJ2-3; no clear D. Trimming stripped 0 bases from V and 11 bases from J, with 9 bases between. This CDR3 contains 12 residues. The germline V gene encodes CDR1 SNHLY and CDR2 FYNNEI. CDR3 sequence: CASSEARREQYF. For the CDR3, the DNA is TGTGCCAGCAGTGAAGCCCGCCGAGAGCAGTATTTT.

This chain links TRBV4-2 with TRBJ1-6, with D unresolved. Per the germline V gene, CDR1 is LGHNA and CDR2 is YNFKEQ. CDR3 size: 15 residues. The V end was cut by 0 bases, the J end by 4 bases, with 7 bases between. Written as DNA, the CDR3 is TGTGCCAGCAGCCAAGATCTCCAGTATAATTCACCCCTCCACTTT. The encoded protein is CASSQDLQYNSPLHF.

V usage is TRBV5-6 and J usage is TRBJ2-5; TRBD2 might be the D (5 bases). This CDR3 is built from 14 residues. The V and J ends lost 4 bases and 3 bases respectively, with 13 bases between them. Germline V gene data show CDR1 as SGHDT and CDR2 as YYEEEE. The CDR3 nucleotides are TGTGCCAGCAGCCCCCGGAAGCGGAAAGAGACCCAGTACTTC. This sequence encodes CASSPRKRKETQYF.

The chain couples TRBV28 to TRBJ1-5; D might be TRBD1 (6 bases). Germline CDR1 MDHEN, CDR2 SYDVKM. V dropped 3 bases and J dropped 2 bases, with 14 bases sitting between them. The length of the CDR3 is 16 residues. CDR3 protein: CASSFRDIRGNQPQHF. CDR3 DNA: TGTGCCAGCAGTTTCCGGGACATTCGGGGCAATCAGCCCCAGCATTTT.

In nucleotides, the CDR3 is TGCGCCAGCAGCTCGACAGCGAACACTGAAGCTTTCTTT. This sequence encodes CASSSTANTEAFF. The chain employs TRBV5-1 and TRBJ1-1; tentative D call: TRBD1 (5 bases). The length of the CDR3 is 13 residues. Germline V gene data show CDR1 as SGHRS and CDR2 as YFSETQ. Trimming took 3 bases from V and 1 from J, leaving 7 bases between them. Combining the CDR3 with reference TRBV5-1 and TRBJ1-1 gives the whole variable domain KAGVTQTPRYLIKTRGQQVTLSCSPISGHRSVSWYQQTPGQGLQFLFEYFSETQRNKGNFPGRFSGRQFSNSRSEMNVSTLELGDSALYLCASSSTANTEAFFGQGTRLTVV.

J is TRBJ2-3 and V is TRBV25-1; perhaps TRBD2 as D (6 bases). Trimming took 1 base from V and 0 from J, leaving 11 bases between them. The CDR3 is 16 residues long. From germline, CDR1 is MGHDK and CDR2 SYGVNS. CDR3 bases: TGTGCCAGCAGTGAATTGGGGGGAACTAGCACAGATACGCAGTATTTT. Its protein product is CASSELGGTSTDTQYF. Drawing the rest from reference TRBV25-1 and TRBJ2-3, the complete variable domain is EADIYQTPRYLVIGTGKKITLECSQTMGHDKMYWYQQDPGMELHLIHYSYGVNSTEKGDLSSESTVSRIRTEHFPLTLESARPSHTSQYLCASSELGGTSTDTQYFGPGTRLTVL.

The CDR3 DNA follows: TGTGCCAGTAGATCGACCGGGACATTCTATGGCTACACCTTC. Amino acid sequence: CASRSTGTFYGYTF. The chain is built from TRBV19 and TRBJ1-2; the D gene is possibly TRBD1 (6 bases). V was pared by 6 bases and J by 4 bases, with 15 bases between. Germline assignment: CDR1 LNHDA and CDR2 SQIVND (reference sequence). The CDR3 runs to 14 residues.

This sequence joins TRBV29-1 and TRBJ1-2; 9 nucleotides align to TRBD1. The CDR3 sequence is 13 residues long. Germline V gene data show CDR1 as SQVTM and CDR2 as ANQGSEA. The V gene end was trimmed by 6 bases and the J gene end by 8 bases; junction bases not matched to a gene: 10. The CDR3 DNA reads TGCAGCGTCAGCGGGACAGGGTTAGCGGGCTACACCTTC. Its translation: CSVSGTGLAGYTF. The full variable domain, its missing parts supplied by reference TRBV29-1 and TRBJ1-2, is SAVISQKPSRDICQRGTSLTIQCQVDSQVTMMFWYRQQPGQSLTLIATANQGSEATYESGFVIDKFPISRPNLTFSTLTVSNMSPEDSSIYLCSVSGTGLAGYTFGSGTRLTVV.

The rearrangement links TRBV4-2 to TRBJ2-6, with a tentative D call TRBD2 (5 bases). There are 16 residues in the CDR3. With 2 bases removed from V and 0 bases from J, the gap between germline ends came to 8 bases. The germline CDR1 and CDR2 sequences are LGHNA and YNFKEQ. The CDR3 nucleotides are TGTGCCAGCAGCCAATCTAGCACCTCTGGGGCCAACGTCCTGACTTTC. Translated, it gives CASSQSSTSGANVLTF.

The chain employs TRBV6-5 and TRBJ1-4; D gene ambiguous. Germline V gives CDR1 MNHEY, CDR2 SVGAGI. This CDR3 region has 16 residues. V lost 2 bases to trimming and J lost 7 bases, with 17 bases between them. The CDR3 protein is CASSYRRFGGSEKLFF. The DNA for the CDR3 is TGTGCCAGCAGTTACCGGCGGTTCGGCGGAAGTGAAAAACTGTTTTTT.

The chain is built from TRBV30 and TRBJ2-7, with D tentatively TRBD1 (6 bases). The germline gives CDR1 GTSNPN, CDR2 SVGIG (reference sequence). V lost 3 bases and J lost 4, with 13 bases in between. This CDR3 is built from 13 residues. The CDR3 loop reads CAWSRGGLYEQYF. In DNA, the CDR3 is TGTGCCTGGAGCCGAGGGGGTCTGTACGAGCAGTACTTC.

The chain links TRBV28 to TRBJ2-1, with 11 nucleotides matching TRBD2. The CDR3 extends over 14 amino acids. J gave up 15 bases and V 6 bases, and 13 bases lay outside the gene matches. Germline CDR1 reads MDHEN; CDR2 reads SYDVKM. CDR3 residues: CASSEEVLAGGLFF. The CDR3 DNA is TGTGCCAGCAGCGAAGAAGTCCTAGCGGGAGGTCTGTTCTTC.

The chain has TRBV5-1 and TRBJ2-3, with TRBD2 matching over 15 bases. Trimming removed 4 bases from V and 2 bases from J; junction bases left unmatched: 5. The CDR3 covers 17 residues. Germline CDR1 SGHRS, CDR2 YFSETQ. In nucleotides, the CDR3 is TGCGCCAGCAGCCCGGGACTAGCGGGGGGAACCACAGATACGCAGTATTTT. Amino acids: CASSPGLAGGTTDTQYF.

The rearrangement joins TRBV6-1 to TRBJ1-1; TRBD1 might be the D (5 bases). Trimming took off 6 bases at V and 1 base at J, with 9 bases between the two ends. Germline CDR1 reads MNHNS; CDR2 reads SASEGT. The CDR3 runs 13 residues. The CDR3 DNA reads TGTGCCAGCAGAAGGACAAGGAACACTGAAGCTTTCTTT. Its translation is CASRRTRNTEAFF.

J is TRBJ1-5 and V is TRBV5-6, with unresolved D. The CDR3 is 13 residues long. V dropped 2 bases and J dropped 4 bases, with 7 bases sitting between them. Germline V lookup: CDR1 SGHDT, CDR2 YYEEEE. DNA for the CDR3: TGTGCCAGCAGCTTCACAATAAATCAGCCCCAGCATTTT. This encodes CASSFTINQPQHF.

CDR3 nucleotide sequence: TGTGCCTGGAGGGGGACTAGCGGGGGGCCCACAGATACGCAGTATTTT. Translating it yields CAWRGTSGGPTDTQYF. The J gene is TRBJ2-3, the V gene TRBV30; 15 bases fit TRBD2. V trimming: 3 bases; J trimming: 2 bases; junction bases outside the gene matches: 3. The CDR3 contains 16 residues. Germline V gives CDR1 GTSNPN, CDR2 SVGIG (reference sequence).

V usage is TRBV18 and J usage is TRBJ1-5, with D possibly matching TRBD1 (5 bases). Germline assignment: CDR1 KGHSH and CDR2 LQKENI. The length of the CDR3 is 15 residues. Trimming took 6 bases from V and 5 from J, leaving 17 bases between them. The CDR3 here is CASSLVAGGDQPQHF. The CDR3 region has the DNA TGTGCCAGCTCGCTTGTTGCAGGAGGGGATCAGCCCCAGCATTTT.

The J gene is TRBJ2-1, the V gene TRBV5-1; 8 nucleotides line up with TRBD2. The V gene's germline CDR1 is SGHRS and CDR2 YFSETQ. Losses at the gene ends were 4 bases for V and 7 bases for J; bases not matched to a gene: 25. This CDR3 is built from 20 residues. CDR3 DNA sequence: TGCGCCAGCAGCCCGGGACTCAAGCGGGAGAAATTAGGTTTAATGAATGAGCAGTTCTTC. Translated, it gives CASSPGLKREKLGLMNEQFF.

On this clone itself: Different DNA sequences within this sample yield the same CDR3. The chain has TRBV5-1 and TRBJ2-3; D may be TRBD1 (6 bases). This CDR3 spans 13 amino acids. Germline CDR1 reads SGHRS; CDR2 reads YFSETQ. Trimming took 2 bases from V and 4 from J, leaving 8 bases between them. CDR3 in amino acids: CASSLQGPDTQYF. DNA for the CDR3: TGCGCCAGCAGCTTACAGGGACCAGATACGCAGTATTTT.

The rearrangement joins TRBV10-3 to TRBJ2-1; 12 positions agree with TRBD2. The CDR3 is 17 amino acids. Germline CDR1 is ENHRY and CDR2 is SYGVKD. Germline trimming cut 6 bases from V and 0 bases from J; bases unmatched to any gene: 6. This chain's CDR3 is CAIRGTSGHSSYNEQFF. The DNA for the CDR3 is TGTGCCATCAGGGGGACTAGCGGGCACAGCTCCTACAATGAGCAGTTCTTC.

The CDR3 spells CASRRTGSEKLFF. The CDR3 DNA reads as TGTGCCAGCAGAAGGACAGGGAGTGAAAAACTGTTTTTT. The rearrangement uses TRBV6-4 and TRBJ1-4, with 8 bases identical to TRBD1. This CDR3 spans 13 amino acids. V shed 6 bases and J 7 bases; nucleotides not matched to a gene: 4. Germline loops: CDR1 MRHNA, CDR2 SNTAGT.

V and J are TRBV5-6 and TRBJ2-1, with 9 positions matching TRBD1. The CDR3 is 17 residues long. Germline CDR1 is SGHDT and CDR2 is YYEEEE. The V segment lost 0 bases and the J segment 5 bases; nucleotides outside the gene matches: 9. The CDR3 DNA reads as TGTGCCAGCAGCTTGGGGTCGGGACAGGGATTCCACAATGAGCAGTTCTTC. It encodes CASSLGSGQGFHNEQFF. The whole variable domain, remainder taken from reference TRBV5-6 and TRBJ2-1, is DAGVTQSPTHLIKTRGQQVTLRCSPKSGHDTVSWYQQALGQGPQFIFQYYEEEERQRGNFPDRFSGHQFPNYSSELNVNALLLGDSALYLCASSLGSGQGFHNEQFFGPGTRLTVL.

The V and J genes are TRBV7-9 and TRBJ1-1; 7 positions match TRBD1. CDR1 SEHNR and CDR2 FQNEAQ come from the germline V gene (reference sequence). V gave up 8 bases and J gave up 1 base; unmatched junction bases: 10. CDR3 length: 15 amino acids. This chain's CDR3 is CASSGQGGWNTEAFF. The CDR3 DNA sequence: TGTGCCAGCTCAGGGCAGGGGGGATGGAACACTGAAGCTTTCTTT.

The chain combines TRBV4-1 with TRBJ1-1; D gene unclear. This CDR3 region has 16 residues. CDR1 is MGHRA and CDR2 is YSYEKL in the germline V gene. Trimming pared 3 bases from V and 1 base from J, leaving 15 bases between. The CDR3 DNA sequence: TGCGCCAGCAGCCAGGGCCGTCAGCGGGGGAACACTGAAGCTTTCTTT. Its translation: CASSQGRQRGNTEAFF.

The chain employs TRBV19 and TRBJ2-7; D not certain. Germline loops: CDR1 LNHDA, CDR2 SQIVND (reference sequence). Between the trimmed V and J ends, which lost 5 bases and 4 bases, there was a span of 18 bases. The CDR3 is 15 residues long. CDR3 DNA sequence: TGTGCCAGTAGTGCCCGTGGTGAGATACGGTACGAGCAGTACTTC. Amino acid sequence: CASSARGEIRYEQYF.

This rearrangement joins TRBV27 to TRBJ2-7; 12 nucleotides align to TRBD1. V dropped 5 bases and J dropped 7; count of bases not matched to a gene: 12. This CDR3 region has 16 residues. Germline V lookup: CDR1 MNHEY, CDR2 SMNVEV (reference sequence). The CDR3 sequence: CASSTLPGQGAGEQYF. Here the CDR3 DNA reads TGTGCCAGCAGTACGCTCCCGGGACAGGGGGCTGGAGAGCAGTACTTC.